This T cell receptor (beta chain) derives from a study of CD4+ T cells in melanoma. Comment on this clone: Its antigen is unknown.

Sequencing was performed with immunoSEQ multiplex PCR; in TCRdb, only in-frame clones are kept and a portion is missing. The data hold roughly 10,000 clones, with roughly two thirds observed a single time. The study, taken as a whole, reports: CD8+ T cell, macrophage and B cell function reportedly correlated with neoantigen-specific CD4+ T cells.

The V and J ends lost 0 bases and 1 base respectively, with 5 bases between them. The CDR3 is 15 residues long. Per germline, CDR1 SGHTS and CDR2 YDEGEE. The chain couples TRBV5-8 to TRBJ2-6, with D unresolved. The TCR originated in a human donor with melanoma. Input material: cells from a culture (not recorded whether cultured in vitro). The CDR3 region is CASSLDRSGANVLTF. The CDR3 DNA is TGTGCCAGCAGCTTGGATCGGTCTGGGGCCAACGTCCTGACTTTC.